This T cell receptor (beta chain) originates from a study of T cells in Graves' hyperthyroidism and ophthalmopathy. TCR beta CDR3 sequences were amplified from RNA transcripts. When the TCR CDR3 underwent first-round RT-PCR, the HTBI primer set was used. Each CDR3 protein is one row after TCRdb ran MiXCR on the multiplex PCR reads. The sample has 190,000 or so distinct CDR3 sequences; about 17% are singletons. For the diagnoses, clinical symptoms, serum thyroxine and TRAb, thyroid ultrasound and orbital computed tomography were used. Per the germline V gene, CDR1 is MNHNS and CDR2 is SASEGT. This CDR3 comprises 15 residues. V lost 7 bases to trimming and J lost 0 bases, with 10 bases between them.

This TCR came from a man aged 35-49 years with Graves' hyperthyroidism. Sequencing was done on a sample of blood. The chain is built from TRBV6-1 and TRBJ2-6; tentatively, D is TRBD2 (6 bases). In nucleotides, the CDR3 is TGTGCCAGCACGGGAGTTCGCTCTGGGGCCAACGTCCTGACTTTC. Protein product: CASTGVRSGANVLTF.